These 25 T cell receptor beta chains share one sample of origin, sequenced in a study of cytomegalovirus exposure and HLA in healthy donors. Primers for the PCR totalled 60 Vbeta and 13 Jbeta. The table came from immunoSEQ multiplex PCR; TCRdb's copy has only in-frame clones and leaves some out. Of 170,000 or so clones listed, around 81% were seen once; the top ten hold around 6%. What was sequenced was PBMCs. The receptors shown here come from a middle-aged man in good health and CMV-seronegative.

This rearrangement joins TRBV25-1 to TRBJ1-2; weak D call: TRBD1 (6 bases). The CDR3 runs 13 residues. In germline, CDR1 is MGHDK, CDR2 SYGVNS. Trimming shortened V by 6 bases and J by 7 bases, and 15 bases separated the two germline ends. The CDR3 coding sequence is TGTGCCAGCAGCCTACAGGGCGTAAGTGGCTACACCTTC. Translation gives CASSLQGVSGYTF.

This chain connects TRBV23-1 to TRBJ1-2; D may be TRBD1 (5 bases). TRBV23-1 is sorted into the ORF group, with uncertain function. This CDR3 region has 18 residues. Deletions cut 4 bases from V and 2 bases from J, with 23 bases between. The CDR3 DNA sequence: TGCGCCAGCAGTCCGACCTCTACAGGACGCACGGTAAACTATGGCTACACCTTC. It encodes CASSPTSTGRTVNYGYTF.

This rearrangement joins TRBV29-1 to TRBJ1-1; no clear D. The CDR3 contains 12 residues. CDR1 SQVTM and CDR2 ANQGSEA come from the germline V gene. V lost 6 bases, J lost 10 bases, and 18 bases lay in between. The chain's CDR3 is CSVTEHSNRAFF. The CDR3 nucleotides read TGCAGCGTAACAGAGCACTCAAACCGAGCTTTCTTT.

The rearrangement joins TRBV28 to TRBJ2-7; TRBD1 might be the D (6 bases). CDR1 and CDR2 from the germline V gene are MDHEN and SYDVKM. This CDR3 contains 15 residues. Trimming took off 5 bases at V and 2 bases at J, with 16 bases between the two ends. The chain's CDR3 is CASSPGDIYTYEQYF. CDR3 sequence (DNA): TGTGCCAGCAGTCCCGGGGACATTTACACCTACGAGCAGTACTTC.

The chain combines TRBV25-1 with TRBJ2-2; 7 bases map to TRBD1. The CDR3 covers 17 residues. With 3 bases clipped from V and 3 bases from J, the junction kept 10 bases outside the gene matches. The germline CDR1 and CDR2 sequences are MGHDK and SYGVNS. The CDR3 here is CASSDDRAVLYTGELFF. In DNA, the CDR3 is TGTGCCAGCAGTGACGACAGGGCGGTTTTGTACACCGGGGAGCTGTTTTTT.

This clone was seen only a few times. The V gene is TRBV4-3, the J gene TRBJ2-5; a possible D gene is TRBD1 (6 bases). CDR3 length: 12 residues. Germline CDR1 and CDR2: LGHNA and YSLEER. The CDR3 region has the DNA TGCGCTAGAGGGCAGGGGATCGAGACCCAGTACTTC. Translation: CARGQGIETQYF.

V gene TRBV7-3 combines with J gene TRBJ2-4; a possible D gene is TRBD1 (6 bases). V lost 5 bases and J lost 5, with 10 bases in between. The CDR3 loop spans 13 amino acids. Germline V CDR1 and CDR2: SGHTA, FQGTGA. CDR3: CASSSYRENIQYF. The CDR3 DNA follows: TGTGCCAGCAGCAGCTACAGGGAAAACATTCAGTACTTC.

The J gene is TRBJ2-7, the V gene TRBV5-1, with TRBD1 identical over 10 bases. Germline V CDR1 and CDR2: SGHRS, YFSETQ. V gave up 2 bases and J gave up 6 bases; unmatched junction bases: 5. This CDR3 contains 14 residues. In nucleotides, the CDR3 is TGCGCCAGCAGCTTTGGACAGGGGGTTGGCGAGCAGTACTTC. Translating it yields CASSFGQGVGEQYF.

The chain is built from TRBV5-4 and TRBJ1-5; a weak D match, TRBD1 (6 bases). The V gene lost 0 bases and the J gene lost 3 bases, with 7 bases spanning the gap. This CDR3 contains 14 residues. Germline-derived CDR1 and CDR2 are SGHNT and YYREEE (reference sequence). The CDR3 sequence: CASSLDRVNQPQHF. The CDR3 DNA follows: TGTGCCAGCAGCTTGGACAGGGTCAATCAGCCCCAGCATTTT.

This chain connects TRBV27 to TRBJ1-5, with D maybe TRBD1 (6 bases). The CDR3 sequence is 17 residues long. Germline CDR1 reads MNHEY; CDR2 reads SMNVEV (reference sequence). With 1 base removed from V and 2 bases from J, the gap between germline ends came to 15 bases. The CDR3 nucleotides read TGTGCCAGCAGTTTATTCTCAGGGGTAGGGGGCAATCAGCCCCAGCATTTT. It yields the protein CASSLFSGVGGNQPQHF.

The chain joins TRBV19 to TRBJ1-3, with TRBD1 identical over 9 bases. Germline V gene sequence: CDR1 LNHDA, CDR2 SQIVND (reference sequence). V lost 4 bases, J lost 4 bases, and 8 bases stayed unmatched. This CDR3 comprises 16 residues. CDR3 loop: CASSSKTGGIGNTIYF. The CDR3 region has the DNA TGTGCCAGTAGTAGCAAAACAGGGGGCATCGGAAACACCATATATTTT.

The chain has TRBV27 and TRBJ1-2; D remains unclear. Trimming took 7 bases from V and 3 from J, leaving 15 bases between them. The germline V gene has CDR1 MNHEY and CDR2 SMNVEV (reference sequence). The CDR3 sequence is 14 residues long. The CDR3, as DNA: TGTGCCAGCAAGTTATGGTCCGGTCACTATGGCTACACCTTC. Translated: CASKLWSGHYGYTF.

The V and J genes are TRBV19 and TRBJ2-7, with no clear D. The CDR3 sequence is 14 residues long. CDR1 is LNHDA and CDR2 is SQIVND in the germline V gene (reference sequence). The V and J ends lost 0 bases and 3 bases respectively, with 9 bases between them. The CDR3 is CASSIDPENYEQYF. The DNA of the CDR3 is TGTGCCAGTAGTATAGATCCGGAGAACTACGAGCAGTACTTC.

CDR3: CASSQTHKNGRGNIQYF. The CDR3 bases are TGCGCCAGCAGCCAAACACATAAAAACGGGCGGGGGAACATTCAGTACTTC. V and J are TRBV4-3 and TRBJ2-4; TRBD2 matches at 7 bases. The CDR3 is 17 amino acids. V lost 2 bases and J lost 7; bases outside the gene matches: 14. Germline loops: CDR1 LGHNA, CDR2 YSLEER.

The chain is built from TRBV19 and TRBJ1-2, with TRBD1 matching over 10 bases. V shed 4 bases, J shed 1 base, and the junction held 6 bases outside the gene matches. The CDR3 consists of 16 residues. The germline gives CDR1 LNHDA, CDR2 SQIVND (reference sequence). The CDR3 reads CASSSRDRGFNYGYTF. The CDR3 DNA sequence: TGTGCCAGTAGTAGCCGGGACAGGGGATTTAACTATGGCTACACCTTC.

The chain has TRBV5-5 and TRBJ2-7, with D unclear. CDR3 length: 12 amino acids. Germline CDR1 is SGHKS and CDR2 is YYEKEE (reference sequence). The V end was cut by 2 bases, the J end by 7 bases, with 10 bases between. The DNA for the CDR3 is TGTGCCAGCAGCTTCCAGCCGCGGGAGCAGTACTTC. It is translated as CASSFQPREQYF.

This chain joins TRBV18 and TRBJ2-1, with TRBD2 matching over 13 bases. Germline CDR1 reads KGHSH; CDR2 reads LQKENI. This CDR3 has 20 residues. V lost 3 bases, J lost 0 bases, and 11 bases stayed unmatched. The CDR3 DNA follows: TGTGCCAGCTCACCGATGATGCAGGGACTAGCGGGACCCTCCTACAATGAGCAGTTCTTC. Encoded protein: CASSPMMQGLAGPSYNEQFF.

Notes on this clone: The sample contains more than one DNA sequence encoding this CDR3. The CDR3 here is CASSLDTYGYTF. The CDR3 region has the DNA TGTGCCAGCAGCTTAGACACATATGGCTACACCTTC. This rearrangement joins TRBV7-9 to TRBJ1-2, with D uncertain. The CDR3 runs 12 residues. The germline V gene encodes CDR1 SEHNR and CDR2 FQNEAQ (reference sequence). With 1 base removed from V and 5 bases from J, the gap between germline ends came to 5 bases.

The rearrangement joins TRBV7-3 to TRBJ2-7; 8 nucleotides line up with TRBD1. Germline CDR1 and CDR2: SGHTA and FQGTGA. There are 14 residues in the CDR3. V was clipped by 4 bases and J by 4 bases; unmatched bases: 6. This chain's CDR3 is CASSSTGVGYEQYF. CDR3 nucleotide sequence: TGTGCCAGCAGCTCGACAGGGGTAGGATACGAGCAGTACTTC.

CDR3 sequence (DNA): TGTGCCAGCAGTGAATTGCCAGGCCCCTATGGCTACACCTTC. Protein product: CASSELPGPYGYTF. The V call is TRBV25-1, the J call TRBJ1-2, with D unclear. The germline gives CDR1 MGHDK, CDR2 SYGVNS. With 1 base removed from V and 4 bases from J, the gap between germline ends came to 10 bases. The CDR3 spans 14 residues.

By its share, this clone is medium-sized. The gene calls are TRBV18 and TRBJ1-1; possible D gene TRBD1, 6 bases. Trimming removed 3 bases from V and 1 base from J, with 15 bases in between. CDR1 is KGHSH and CDR2 is LQKENI in the germline V gene. The CDR3 is made up of 16 amino acids. The CDR3 protein is CASSPRQASQNTEAFF. In DNA, the CDR3 is TGTGCCAGCTCACCGCGACAGGCCTCCCAGAACACTGAAGCTTTCTTT. Full variable domain (remainder filled in from reference TRBV18 and TRBJ1-1): NAGVMQNPRHLVRRRGQEARLRCSPMKGHSHVYWYRQLPEEGLKFMVYLQKENIIDESGMPKERFSAEFPKEGPSILRIQQVVRGDSAAYFCASSPRQASQNTEAFFGQGTRLTVV.

This rearrangement joins TRBV7-9 to TRBJ1-4, with 8 nucleotides matching TRBD1. The CDR3 covers 14 residues. V gave up 3 bases and J gave up 8 bases; unmatched junction bases: 5. CDR1 and CDR2 from the germline V gene are SEHNR and FQNEAQ (reference sequence). The CDR3 sequence: CASSFQGAREKLFF. The CDR3 DNA is TGTGCCAGCAGCTTCCAGGGGGCGCGAGAAAAACTGTTTTTT.

The J gene is TRBJ1-5, the V gene TRBV6-1; D may be TRBD1 (5 bases). The CDR3 extends over 11 amino acids. V was pared by 5 bases and J by 10 bases, with 9 bases between. Germline CDR1 reads MNHNS; CDR2 reads SASEGT. The CDR3 DNA sequence: TGTGCCAGCAGTCAGGGCCCTCCCCAGCATTTT. This codes for CASSQGPPQHF.

J is TRBJ2-7 and V is TRBV19, with 7 bases matching TRBD2. CDR3 size: 14 residues. J was trimmed by 4 bases and V by 4 bases; bases with no gene match: 7. Germline lookup yields CDR1 LNHDA and CDR2 SQIVND (reference sequence). The CDR3 bases are TGTGCCAGTAGTACAAGACTAGCAACATACGAGCAGTACTTC. Translating it yields CASSTRLATYEQYF.

The rearrangement joins TRBV7-2 to TRBJ2-1; 9 nucleotides line up with TRBD1. Trimming took 4 bases from V and 7 from J; bases not matched to a gene: 8. This CDR3 comprises 15 residues. The germline V gene encodes CDR1 SGHTA and CDR2 FQGNSA. CDR3 sequence reads: CASSSTGGGMNEQFF. CDR3 coding DNA: TGTGCCAGCAGCTCTACAGGGGGCGGGATGAATGAGCAGTTCTTC.